A single sample gave rise to the 21 T cell receptor beta chains below, sequenced in a study of T cells in Graves' hyperthyroidism and ophthalmopathy. Regions amplified from RNA transcripts were the TCR beta CDR3 regions. HTBI primers were employed in a first-round RT-PCR of the TCR CDR3. Using its own MiXCR run on the multiplex PCR reads, TCRdb lists one record per CDR3 protein. The sample lists a few hundred thousand distinct CDR3 sequences, about 16% occurring once. The sample comprised blood. Receptors originate from a woman aged 55-70 years with Graves' ophthalmopathy.

This clonotype turned up a few times. This chain joins TRBV7-8 and TRBJ2-7; unclear D gene. The CDR3 spans 15 residues. V gave up 8 bases and J gave up 7 bases, with 24 bases separating them. Germline CDR1 and CDR2: SGHVS and FQNEAQ. The CDR3 protein is CASWPSRPVMDEQYF. For the CDR3, the DNA is TGTGCCAGCTGGCCGAGCCGTCCGGTGATGGATGAGCAGTACTTC.

V is TRBV3-1 and J is TRBJ2-7; no firm D call. The germline CDR1 and CDR2 sequences are LGHDT and YNNKEL (reference sequence). V lost 1 base, J lost 4 bases, and 8 bases lay in between. This CDR3 is built from 13 residues. The CDR3 sequence is CASSQGPFYEQYF. CDR3 DNA sequence: TGTGCCAGCAGCCAAGGGCCTTTTTACGAGCAGTACTTC.

The chain uses TRBV7-9 and TRBJ2-7, with 10 bases lining up with TRBD2. This CDR3 has 18 residues. Germline CDR1 is SEHNR and CDR2 is FQNEAQ (reference sequence). The V gene end was trimmed by 2 bases and the J gene end by 2 bases; junction bases not matched to a gene: 12. DNA for the CDR3: TGTGCCAGCAGCTTAATTCTAGCGGGAGAGAGTCCCACCTACGAGCAGTACTTC. As protein: CASSLILAGESPTYEQYF.

At least ten counts were recorded for this clonotype. The V and J genes are TRBV27 and TRBJ2-1; 13 bases match TRBD2. V was pared by 6 bases and J by 2 bases, with 4 bases of the junction left unmatched. Germline V gives CDR1 MNHEY, CDR2 SMNVEV (reference sequence). The CDR3 totals 16 residues. CDR3 DNA: TGTGCCAGCAGCCCACTAGCGGGAGGGCCCTACAATGAGCAGTTCTTC. This sequence encodes CASSPLAGGPYNEQFF.

The rearrangement joins TRBV7-9 to TRBJ1-2, with TRBD1 as a possible D gene (6 bases). The V gene lost 5 bases and the J gene lost 8 bases, with 15 bases spanning the gap. This CDR3 region has 13 residues. CDR1 is SEHNR, CDR2 FQNEAQ, per germline (reference sequence). CDR3 loop: CASSPGQRGGYTF. The CDR3 region has the DNA TGTGCCAGCAGCCCCGGACAGCGCGGAGGCTACACCTTC.

Details on this clonotype: A much bigger clone sits one base away, suggesting this may be a read error. The conserved closing phenylalanine or tryptophan is absent in this CDR3, likely reflecting a read error. The J gene is TRBJ1-5, the V gene TRBV30; weak D call: TRBD1 (6 bases). This CDR3 is 15 amino acids long. The germline V gene has CDR1 GTSNPN and CDR2 SVGIG (reference sequence). V was trimmed by 2 bases and J by 4 bases, leaving 15 bases between them. The CDR3 loop reads CAWSRLGQPNQPQHL. Here the CDR3 DNA reads TGTGCCTGGAGTCGACTTGGACAGCCTAATCAGCCCCAGCATCTT.

This clonotype was detected many times. The rearrangement joins TRBV7-2 to TRBJ2-1; 7 positions agree with TRBD2. V gave up 4 bases and J gave up 5 bases; unmatched junction bases: 8. Germline-derived CDR1 and CDR2 are SGHTA and FQGNSA. This CDR3 is 15 amino acids long. The chain's CDR3 is CASSWEGGPHNEQFF. CDR3 DNA: TGTGCCAGCAGCTGGGAGGGCGGGCCTCACAATGAGCAGTTCTTC.

There are many counts of this clonotype. The CDR3 DNA sequence: TGTGCCAGCAGCTTAGAGGCAGGGGCGGCCTACGAGCAGTACTTC. Residues: CASSLEAGAAYEQYF. This chain connects TRBV11-1 to TRBJ2-7, with a weak D call TRBD1 (6 bases). This CDR3 is 15 amino acids long. CDR1 is SGHAT, CDR2 FQDESV, per germline (reference sequence). V was clipped by 1 base and J by 2 bases, with 12 bases between them.

This clonotype was seen repeatedly, ten times or more. The chain couples TRBV28 to TRBJ2-7; 11 nucleotides match TRBD2. Unmatched junction bases numbered 8, after V lost 7 bases and J lost 0 bases. Germline loops: CDR1 MDHEN, CDR2 SYDVKM. The length of the CDR3 is 16 residues. The CDR3 spells CASTLLTSGGSYEQYF. CDR3 coding DNA: TGTGCCAGCACCCTACTTACTAGCGGGGGCTCCTACGAGCAGTACTTC.

CDR3 in DNA: TGTGCCAGCAGCTTCTACCGGGACCTTAACAATGAGCAGTTCTTC. Translating it yields CASSFYRDLNNEQFF. The rearrangement links TRBV11-2 to TRBJ2-1; D is possibly TRBD1 or TRBD2 (5 bases each). The germline gives CDR1 SGHAT, CDR2 FQNNGV. This CDR3 region has 15 residues. Trimming pared 3 bases from V and 5 bases from J, leaving 14 bases between. The complete variable domain, with remaining parts taken from reference TRBV11-2 and TRBJ2-1, reads EAGVAQSPRYKIIEKRQSVAFWCNPISGHATLYWYQQILGQGPKLLIQFQNNGVVDDSQLPKDRFSAERLKGVDSTLKIQPAKLEDSAVYLCASSFYRDLNNEQFFGPGTRLTVL.

This clonotype was detected ten times or more. V gene TRBV5-8 combines with J gene TRBJ2-1; TRBD2 matches 7 bases. The V gene's germline CDR1 is SGHTS and CDR2 YDEGEE. CDR3 size: 14 residues. The V and J ends lost 1 base and 7 bases, in that order; junction bases with no gene match: 5. DNA for the CDR3: TGTGCCAGCAGCTTGAGGGGAGGGTGGAATGAGCAGTTCTTC. Protein sequence: CASSLRGGWNEQFF.

This clonotype appeared a few times. The gene calls are TRBV20-1 and TRBJ2-5, with TRBD1 identical over 10 bases. Per the germline V gene, CDR1 is DFQATT and CDR2 is SNEGSKA (reference sequence). V lost 0 bases to trimming and J lost 5 bases; unmatched junction nucleotides: 6. The CDR3 extends over 15 amino acids. The CDR3 bases are TGCAGTGCTAGAGACCGGGACAGGGGATGGGAGACCCAGTACTTC. Translating it yields CSARDRDRGWETQYF.

This clonotype was seen only a few times. V usage is TRBV5-5 and J usage is TRBJ2-3; maybe TRBD2 (5 bases). V was cut by 0 bases and J by 4 bases, with 15 bases left in between. The V gene's germline CDR1 is SGHKS and CDR2 YYEKEE (reference sequence). The CDR3 is 16 residues long. This CDR3 is CASSLGSGIVADTQYF. The CDR3 nucleotides are TGTGCCAGCAGCTTGGGGTCCGGGATAGTCGCAGATACGCAGTATTTT.

This clonotype was detected ten times or more. V gene TRBV20-1 combines with J gene TRBJ2-7; 8 positions match TRBD2. This CDR3 spans 14 amino acids. Trimming took 1 base from V and 2 from J; bases not matched to a gene: 4. The germline V gene encodes CDR1 DFQATT and CDR2 SNEGSKA (reference sequence). As DNA, the CDR3 is TGCAGTGCTAGAGTCCCGACTAGCGCCTACGAGCAGTACTTC. Protein sequence: CSARVPTSAYEQYF.

This clonotype occurred many times. The chain recombines TRBV6-5 with TRBJ2-5; D is ambiguous. V was cut by 1 base and J by 5 bases, with 8 bases left in between. Germline CDR1 reads MNHEY; CDR2 reads SVGAGI. This CDR3 contains 13 residues. CDR3: CASSYFDPETQYF. The CDR3 bases are TGTGCCAGCAGTTACTTCGATCCCGAGACCCAGTACTTC.

This clonotype was detected ten times or more. The rearrangement joins TRBV3-1 to TRBJ2-7; D possibly corresponds to TRBD2 (6 bases). V was trimmed by 1 base and J by 6 bases, leaving 13 bases between them. The CDR3 is made up of 14 amino acids. CDR1 is LGHDT and CDR2 is YNNKEL in the germline V gene (reference sequence). The CDR3 DNA follows: TGTGCCAGCAGCCAAGCGGGGGTTAACCGCGAGCAGTACTTC. Translated, it gives CASSQAGVNREQYF.

The rearrangement uses TRBV29-1 and TRBJ2-1; no clear D. The germline gives CDR1 SQVTM, CDR2 ANQGSEA. Trimming stripped 5 bases from V and 10 bases from J, with 15 bases between. This CDR3 is built from 12 residues. CDR3 coding DNA: TGCAGCGTTAGGGCTTCGGCTTACGAGCAGTTCTTC. Translating it yields CSVRASAYEQFF.

At least ten counts were recorded for this clonotype. The chain couples TRBV27 to TRBJ1-2; 7 bases map to TRBD1. CDR1 is MNHEY, CDR2 SMNVEV, per germline (reference sequence). Trimming took 4 bases from V and 8 from J; bases not matched to a gene: 7. The CDR3 is made up of 13 amino acids. The CDR3 DNA is TGTGCCAGCAGTTCTACGACAGGGAAAGGCTACACCTTC. This codes for CASSSTTGKGYTF.

The chain is built from TRBV7-2 and TRBJ2-3; 8 bases align to TRBD2. CDR1 is SGHTA and CDR2 is FQGNSA in the germline V gene. Trimming took 6 bases from V and 0 from J; bases not matched to a gene: 11. This CDR3 comprises 17 residues. The DNA for the CDR3 is TGTGCCAGCAGTAACAGCCTTAGCGGGGCTAGCACAGATACGCAGTATTTT. Translated: CASSNSLSGASTDTQYF. The entire variable domain, with the rest obtained from reference TRBV7-2 and TRBJ2-3, is as follows: GAGVSQSPSNKVTEKGKDVELRCDPISGHTALYWYRQSLGQGLEFLIYFQGNSAPDKSGLPSDRFSAERTGGSVSTLTIQRTQQEDSAVYLCASSNSLSGASTDTQYFGPGTRLTVL.

This clonotype was found many times. The chain links TRBV24-1 to TRBJ2-2; D possibly corresponds to TRBD2 (6 bases). In germline, CDR1 is KGHDR, CDR2 SFDVKD. Trimming left V 3 bases short and J 1 base short, with 11 bases between. The CDR3 is 16 amino acids. CDR3 sequence reads: CATSDGGARNTGELFF. CDR3 DNA sequence: TGTGCCACCAGTGATGGAGGGGCCCGGAACACCGGGGAGCTGTTTTTT.

This clonotype was seen repeatedly, ten times or more. For the CDR3, the DNA is TGCAGTGCTAGAGATCCGGGAGCGGACTACAATGAGCAGTTCTTC. Encoded protein: CSARDPGADYNEQFF. This chain connects TRBV20-1 to TRBJ2-1; D may be TRBD2 (6 bases). Germline CDR1 is DFQATT and CDR2 is SNEGSKA (reference sequence). The CDR3 extends over 15 amino acids. The ends were cut back, 0 bases at V and 3 bases at J, with 12 bases in the middle.